These T cell receptor beta chains were read from a single sample in a study of blood T cell repertoires in COVID-19. The protocol was immunoSEQ multiplex PCR, while the TCRdb copy is restricted to in-frame clones and leaves out a portion. The table includes 270,000 or so clones, roughly 90% detected once. The sequenced material came from PBMCs or T cells enriched from blood (not recorded which). The receptors were gathered from a woman between 40 and 55 years old with acute COVID-19. CDR3s include the opening cysteine and the closing phenylalanine or tryptophan. The D gene is left open where the match is weak. Not all rows give a size; the values are once, few, many and, for expanded clones, a class.

cdr3_nt cdr3_aa d_call clone_size j_call v_call
TGTGCCAGCTCACCAGACAGGGGGCTGAGCACTGAAGCTTTCTTT CASSPDRGLSTEAFF TRBD1 - TRBJ1-1 TRBV18
TGTGCCTGGAGTGACGGGGTAGGGAACACTGAAGCTTTCTTT CAWSDGVGNTEAFF - - TRBJ1-1 TRBV30
TGTGCCAGCTCACCAGACAGAAATTTGAACACTGAAGCTTTCTTT CASSPDRNLNTEAFF - - TRBJ1-1 TRBV18
TGTGCCAGTAGTATACGGACTAGCGGATCGAACACCGGGGAGCTGTTTTTT CASSIRTSGSNTGELFF TRBD2 - TRBJ2-2 TRBV19
TGTGCCAGCTCACCACCGTTAGCGGGTGACGGGGGAACTGTACCAGGGACCCAGTACTTC CASSPPLAGDGGTVPGTQYF TRBD2 - TRBJ2-5 TRBV18
TGCGCCAGCAGCGAATCTTTGAGCTACGAGCAGTACTTC CASSESLSYEQYF - - TRBJ2-7 TRBV4-3
TGTGCCAGCAGTACCAGGACCGGGATATACGAGCAGTACTTC CASSTRTGIYEQYF - - TRBJ2-7 TRBV6-5
TGTGCCAGCAGCCAATATTACAACAATGAGCAGTTCTTC CASSQYYNNEQFF - - TRBJ2-1 TRBV3-1/TRBV3-2
TGTGCCACCAGTGATCGGGTGGGGACAGGGGGCACAGATACGCAGTATTTT CATSDRVGTGGTDTQYF TRBD1 - TRBJ2-3 TRBV24-1
TGTGCCAGCAGCCAAGATCGGTCGGGGTTGGATGGCTACACCTTC CASSQDRSGLDGYTF - - TRBJ1-2 TRBV14
TGTGCCAGCAGCAACCTTCTTCAGTACTTC CASSNLLQYF - - TRBJ2-4 TRBV21-1
TGTGCCAGCAGCGTAGGAGGGGGACTATCCTACGAGCAGTACTTC CASSVGGGLSYEQYF - - TRBJ2-7 TRBV9
TGTGCCAGCAACGACAGGGAGACCGGGGAGCTGTTTTTT CASNDRETGELFF TRBD1 - TRBJ2-2 TRBV6-6
TGTGCCAGCTCACAACAGCAGGATGACGAGCAGTACTTC CASSQQQDDEQYF - - TRBJ2-7 TRBV18
TGTGCCAGCAGCAAAACGGACAGGGAGGTCTTTAATGGACAGCCCCAGCATTTT CASSKTDREVFNGQPQHF - - TRBJ1-5 TRBV21-1
TGTGCCAGCAGCTTAAGTCTCCGGGACAGGGGTCCCAGACAGCCCCAGCATTTT CASSLSLRDRGPRQPQHF TRBD1 - TRBJ1-5 TRBV7-2
TGTGCCAGCAGCTTGGGGACAGGGCCCTCCTACGAGCAGTACTTC CASSLGTGPSYEQYF TRBD1 - TRBJ2-7 TRBV5-8
TGTGCCAGCAGCCGAACGGGGGGTCCTTCCTACGAGCAGTACTTC CASSRTGGPSYEQYF TRBD2 - TRBJ2-7 TRBV7-9
TGCAGCGTTCAGGGAGGTAGCAATCAGCCCCAGCATTTT CSVQGGSNQPQHF - - TRBJ1-5 TRBV29-1
TGTGCCAGTAGTATAGTTGGTAGCGGGGATCAAGAGACCCAGTACTTC CASSIVGSGDQETQYF TRBD2 - TRBJ2-5 TRBV19
TGTGCCAGCAGCCCGACGACAACAGGATACGAGCAGTACTTC CASSPTTTGYEQYF - - TRBJ2-7 TRBV11-2
TGTGCCAGCAGTCTGGGACTAGCGGGAGTTGATGAGCAGTTCTTC CASSLGLAGVDEQFF TRBD2 once TRBJ2-1 TRBV6-5
TGCAGCGTTGATTTAAGGGAACTAGCGGGGGGGAGGGTGACAGATACGCAGTATTTT CSVDLRELAGGRVTDTQYF TRBD2 few TRBJ2-3 TRBV29-1
TGTGCCAGCAGCTCGTACGGGGGGGACAATGAGCAGTTCTTC CASSSYGGDNEQFF TRBD2 - TRBJ2-1 TRBV11-3
TGTGCCAGCAGCTCAACAGGGGGTGCCTACGAGCAGTACTTC CASSSTGGAYEQYF TRBD1 - TRBJ2-7 TRBV7-8
TGTGCCAGCAGTATTAGGCGGGGAGAGACCCAGTACTTC CASSIRRGETQYF - - TRBJ2-5 TRBV6-2/TRBV6-3
TGTGCCAGCAGTCTAAGGACAGGGAGCACAGATACGCAGTATTTT CASSLRTGSTDTQYF TRBD1 - TRBJ2-3 TRBV6-5
TGTGCCAGCAGCCCGAGGGCGTATGGCTACACCTTC CASSPRAYGYTF - - TRBJ1-2 TRBV28
TGTGCCAGCAAGGACAGTAATAATTCACCCCTCCACTTT CASKDSNNSPLHF - - TRBJ1-6 TRBV12-3/TRBV12-4
TGTGCCATCAAGGGGCTCTCAGAGACCCAGTACTTC CAIKGLSETQYF - - TRBJ2-5 TRBV3-1/TRBV3-2
TGTGCCAGCAGCGCCAGGGGGGCCAACGAGCAGTACTTC CASSARGANEQYF - once TRBJ2-7 TRBV9
TGTGCCAGCAGCCCCTGGGACAGGGGGCGAACTGAAGCTTTCTTT CASSPWDRGRTEAFF TRBD1 - TRBJ1-1 TRBV28
TGCAGCGTTGATGCCAGAGCAGGGGGCGAGTATGGCTACACCTTC CSVDARAGGEYGYTF TRBD1 - TRBJ1-2 TRBV29-1
TGTGCCAGCAGTTTAGCCCGGGAGACCCAGTACTTC CASSLARETQYF - once TRBJ2-5 TRBV12-3/TRBV12-4
TGTGCCACCAGTGCGTCAGGAAGGTACGAGCAGTACTTC CATSASGRYEQYF - - TRBJ2-7 TRBV24-1
TGTGCCAGTAGTATTTCGGGGGGAAGAGAGACCCAGTACTTC CASSISGGRETQYF TRBD2 - TRBJ2-5 TRBV19
TGTGCCAGCAGTTCAGGACAGGGCCAGTACTTC CASSSGQGQYF TRBD1 - TRBJ2-7 TRBV6-6
TGCGCCAGCAGCCAAGATCACGGGGGAAACTATGGCTACACCTTC CASSQDHGGNYGYTF - - TRBJ1-2 TRBV4-1
TGCGCCAGCAGCCAAGGAGGGGGACACCTCTCTGGGGCCAACGTCCTGACTTTC CASSQGGGHLSGANVLTF - - TRBJ2-6 TRBV4-3
TGTGCCAGCAGTTTAGGGGGACAGCCGGGAAACACCATATATTTT CASSLGGQPGNTIYF TRBD1 - TRBJ1-3 TRBV27
TGTGCCAGCAGTTCCCGGCGGGATGAGCAGTTCTTC CASSSRRDEQFF - once TRBJ2-1 TRBV27
TGTGCCAGCAGCGGGGGACAAAACACTGAAGCTTTCTTT CASSGGQNTEAFF - - TRBJ1-1 TRBV9
TGTGCCAGCAGCGGGAAGACAGGGGGCGCCTGGGAGACCCAGTACTTC CASSGKTGGAWETQYF TRBD1 - TRBJ2-5 TRBV9
TGTGCCAGCAGACTCTCTAGGGGAAGTCAGCCCCAGCATTTT CASRLSRGSQPQHF - - TRBJ1-5 TRBV19
TGTGCCAGCAGCCCCCGCTTAGCGGGATTGGCCGACGAGCAGTACTTC CASSPRLAGLADEQYF TRBD2 - TRBJ2-7 TRBV9
TGTGCCAGCAGCGGCCCCCGCCTTCGGAGCGGGGGGCGGTCTAGCACAGATACGCAGTATTTT CASSGPRLRSGGRSSTDTQYF TRBD2 once TRBJ2-3 TRBV7-6
TGTGCCAGCAGCTTACTCAGGGGCCAAGAGACCCAGTACTTC CASSLLRGQETQYF - - TRBJ2-5 TRBV13
TGTGCCAGCTCTCCCCGAAGCTCGCGGGGCGGGGAGCTGTTTTTT CASSPRSSRGGELFF - - TRBJ2-2 TRBV18
TGCAGTGCTAGTGAGCGGGCCCGGGAGACCCAGTACTTC CSASERARETQYF - once TRBJ2-5 TRBV20-1
TGTGCCAGCAGCTTAGAGACAGGGGGCTATAATTCACCCCTCCACTTT CASSLETGGYNSPLHF TRBD1 - TRBJ1-6 TRBV7-9
TGTGCCAGCAGCCAACCCTACGGGACAGACACCGGGGAGCTGTTTTTT CASSQPYGTDTGELFF TRBD1 - TRBJ2-2 TRBV3-1/TRBV3-2
TGCAGTGCTAGTCTTCCGGCTGGACAAAAAGAGTATGGCTACACCTTC CSASLPAGQKEYGYTF - - TRBJ1-2 TRBV20-1
TGTGCCAGCAGTCCGATCCAGCCCCTGACTAGCGGGAGCAAGACCCAGTACTTC CASSPIQPLTSGSKTQYF TRBD2 - TRBJ2-5 TRBV6-6
TGTGCCAGCAGTTTGACAGGGGGATACTACGAGCAGTACTTC CASSLTGGYYEQYF TRBD1 once TRBJ2-7 TRBV27
TGTGCCTGGAGGGTTAGGAGCCCCTACAATGAGCAGTTCTTC CAWRVRSPYNEQFF - - TRBJ2-1 TRBV30
TGTGCCAGCAGCCACATCAGGGGTCCCGGGGAGCTGTTTTTT CASSHIRGPGELFF - - TRBJ2-2 TRBV4-2